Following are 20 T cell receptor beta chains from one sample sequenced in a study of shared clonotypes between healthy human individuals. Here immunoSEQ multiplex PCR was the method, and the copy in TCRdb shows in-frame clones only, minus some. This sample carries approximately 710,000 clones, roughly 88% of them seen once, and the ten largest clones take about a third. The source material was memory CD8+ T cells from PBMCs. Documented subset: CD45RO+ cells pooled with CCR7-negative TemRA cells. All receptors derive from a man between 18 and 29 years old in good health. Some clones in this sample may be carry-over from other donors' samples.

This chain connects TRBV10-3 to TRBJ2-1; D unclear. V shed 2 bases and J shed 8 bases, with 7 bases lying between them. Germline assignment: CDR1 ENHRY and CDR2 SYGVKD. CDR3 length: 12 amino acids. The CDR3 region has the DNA TGTGCCATCAGTGAGGGGGTGTATGAGCAGTTCTTC. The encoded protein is CAISEGVYEQFF.

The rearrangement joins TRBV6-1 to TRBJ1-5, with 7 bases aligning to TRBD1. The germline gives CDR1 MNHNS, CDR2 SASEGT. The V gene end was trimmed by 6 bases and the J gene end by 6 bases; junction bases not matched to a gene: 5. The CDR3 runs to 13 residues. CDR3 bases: TGTGCCAGCAGACACAGGGGAGGTCAGCCCCAGCATTTT. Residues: CASRHRGGQPQHF.

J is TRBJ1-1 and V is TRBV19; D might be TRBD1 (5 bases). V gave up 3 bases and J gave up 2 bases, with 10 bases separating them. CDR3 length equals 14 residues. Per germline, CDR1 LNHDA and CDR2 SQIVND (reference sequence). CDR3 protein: CASSIRGRNTEAFF. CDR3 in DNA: TGTGCCAGTAGTATTAGGGGACGCAACACTGAAGCTTTCTTT.

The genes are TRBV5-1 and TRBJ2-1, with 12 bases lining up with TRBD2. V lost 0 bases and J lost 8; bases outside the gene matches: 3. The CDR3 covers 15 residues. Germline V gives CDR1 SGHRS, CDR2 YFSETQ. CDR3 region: CASSLASGRVYEQFF. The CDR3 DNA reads TGCGCCAGCAGCTTGGCTAGCGGGAGGGTCTATGAGCAGTTCTTC.

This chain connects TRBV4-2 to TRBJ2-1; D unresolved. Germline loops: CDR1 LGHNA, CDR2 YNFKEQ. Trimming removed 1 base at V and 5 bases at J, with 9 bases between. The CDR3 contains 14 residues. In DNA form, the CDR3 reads TGTGCCAGCAGCCAAGTGGGCTACCACAATGAGCAGTTCTTC. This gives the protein CASSQVGYHNEQFF.

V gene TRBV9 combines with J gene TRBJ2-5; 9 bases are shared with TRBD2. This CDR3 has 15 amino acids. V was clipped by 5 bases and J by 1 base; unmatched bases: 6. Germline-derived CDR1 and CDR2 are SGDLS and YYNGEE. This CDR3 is CASSPAGGRQETQYF. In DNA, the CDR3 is TGTGCCAGCAGTCCAGCGGGAGGCCGCCAAGAGACCCAGTACTTC.

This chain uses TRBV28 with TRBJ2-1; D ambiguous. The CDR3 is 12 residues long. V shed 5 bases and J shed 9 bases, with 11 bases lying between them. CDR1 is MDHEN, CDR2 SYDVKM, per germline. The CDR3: CASSPLTPEQFF. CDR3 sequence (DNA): TGTGCCAGCAGTCCTCTGACCCCTGAGCAGTTCTTC.

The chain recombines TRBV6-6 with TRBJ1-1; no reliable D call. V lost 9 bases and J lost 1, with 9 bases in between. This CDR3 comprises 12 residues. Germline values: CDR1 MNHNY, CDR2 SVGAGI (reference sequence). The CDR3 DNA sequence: TGTGCCAGTCAGGCGGGGAACACTGAAGCTTTCTTT. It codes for CASQAGNTEAFF.

CDR3 sequence: CASSLIYQGVPYEQYF. CDR3 sequence (DNA): TGTGCCAGCAGCTTGATTTACCAGGGGGTTCCCTACGAGCAGTACTTC. The chain carries TRBV5-6 and TRBJ2-7, with 7 bases identical to TRBD1. The CDR3 length is 16 residues. V was clipped by 1 base and J by 2 bases; unmatched bases: 9. From germline, CDR1 is SGHDT and CDR2 YYEEEE.

The CDR3 DNA reads TGTGCCAGCAGCTGGGGACAGGCGATCTCCTACGAGCAGTACTTC. As protein: CASSWGQAISYEQYF. V and J are TRBV5-5 and TRBJ2-7; 8 nucleotides align to TRBD1. Germline V gene sequence: CDR1 SGHKS, CDR2 YYEKEE (reference sequence). The CDR3 totals 15 residues. With 3 bases clipped from V and 0 bases from J, the junction kept 5 bases outside the gene matches.

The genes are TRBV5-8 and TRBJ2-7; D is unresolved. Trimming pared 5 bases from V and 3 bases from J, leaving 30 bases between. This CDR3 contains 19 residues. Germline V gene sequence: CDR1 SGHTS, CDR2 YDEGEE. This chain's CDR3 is CASSPILVLDLFPIYEQYF. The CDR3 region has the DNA TGTGCCAGCAGTCCGATATTAGTTTTGGATCTCTTCCCCATCTACGAGCAGTACTTC.

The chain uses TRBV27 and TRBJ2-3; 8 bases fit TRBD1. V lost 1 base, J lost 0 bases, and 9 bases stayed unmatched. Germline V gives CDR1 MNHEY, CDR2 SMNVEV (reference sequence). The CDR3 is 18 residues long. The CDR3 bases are TGTGCCAGCAGTTTATGGGGGGACCGGGACAGGAGCACAGATACGCAGTATTTT. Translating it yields CASSLWGDRDRSTDTQYF.

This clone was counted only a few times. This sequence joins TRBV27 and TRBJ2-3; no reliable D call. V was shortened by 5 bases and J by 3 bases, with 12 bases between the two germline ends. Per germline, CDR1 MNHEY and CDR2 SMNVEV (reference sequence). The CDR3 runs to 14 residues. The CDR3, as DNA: TGTGCCAGCAGTCCCCATAGAGAGACAGATACGCAGTATTTT. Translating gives CASSPHRETDTQYF.

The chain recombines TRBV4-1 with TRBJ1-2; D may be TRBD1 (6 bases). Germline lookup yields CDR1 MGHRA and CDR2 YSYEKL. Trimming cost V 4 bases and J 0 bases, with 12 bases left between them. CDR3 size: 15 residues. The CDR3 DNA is TGCGCCAGCAGCCCCCTGGCAGGGGCTAACTATGGCTACACCTTC. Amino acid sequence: CASSPLAGANYGYTF.

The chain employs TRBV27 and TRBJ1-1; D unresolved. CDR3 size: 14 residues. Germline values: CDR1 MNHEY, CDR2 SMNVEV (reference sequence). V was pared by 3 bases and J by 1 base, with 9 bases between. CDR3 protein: CASSFGFSNTEAFF. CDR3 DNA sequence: TGTGCCAGCAGTTTTGGGTTTTCGAACACTGAAGCTTTCTTT.

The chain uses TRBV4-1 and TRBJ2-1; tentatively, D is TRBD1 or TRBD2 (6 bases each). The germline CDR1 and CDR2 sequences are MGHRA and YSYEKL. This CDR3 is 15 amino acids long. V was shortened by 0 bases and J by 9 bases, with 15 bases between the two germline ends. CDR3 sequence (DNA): TGCGCCAGCAGCCAAGAAGTTCCCAGGGGAGGTGAGCAGTTCTTC. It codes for CASSQEVPRGGEQFF.

CDR3 nucleotide sequence: TGTGCCAGCAGCTTACCACTAACCGGGGAGCTGTTTTTT. This translates into CASSLPLTGELFF. The rearrangement uses TRBV7-9 and TRBJ2-2; D is uncertain. V lost 2 bases, J lost 5 bases, and 6 bases lay in between. The CDR3 sequence is 13 residues long. CDR1 is SEHNR and CDR2 is FQNEAQ in the germline V gene (reference sequence). Full variable domain (missing parts from reference TRBV7-9 and TRBJ2-2): DTGVSQNPRHKITKRGQNVTFRCDPISEHNRLYWYRQTLGQGPEFLTYFQNEAQLEKSRLLSDRFSAERPKGSFSTLEIQRTEQGDSAMYLCASSLPLTGELFFGEGSRLTVL.

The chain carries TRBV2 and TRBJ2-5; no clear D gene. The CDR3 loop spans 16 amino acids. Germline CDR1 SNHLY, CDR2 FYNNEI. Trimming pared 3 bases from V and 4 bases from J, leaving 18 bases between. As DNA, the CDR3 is TGTGCCAGCAGTGATACGAGACTCTCCCGGAGAGAGACCCAGTACTTC. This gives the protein CASSDTRLSRRETQYF.

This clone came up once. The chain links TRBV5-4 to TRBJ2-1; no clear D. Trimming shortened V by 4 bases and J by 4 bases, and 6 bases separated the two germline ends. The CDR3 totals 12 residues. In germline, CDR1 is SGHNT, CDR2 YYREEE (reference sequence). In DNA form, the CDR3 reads TGTGCCAGCAGCCCCCGGTACAATGAGCAGTTCTTC. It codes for CASSPRYNEQFF.

The CDR3 reads CASLDTGQGAHEQYF. The CDR3 DNA follows: TGTGCCAGCCTGGATACGGGACAGGGGGCCCACGAGCAGTACTTC. The chain combines TRBV10-3 with TRBJ2-7, with 12 positions matching TRBD1. The V gene end was trimmed by 10 bases and the J gene end by 5 bases; junction bases not matched to a gene: 12. Germline CDR1 ENHRY, CDR2 SYGVKD. The CDR3 covers 15 residues.